This TCR beta chain came from a study of PD-L1 blockade in urothelial cancer. Study-wide background: Blood was analyzed 3 weeks (second dose) and 6 weeks after treatment start. Blood yielded a median of about 140,000 T cells per sample. Study-level points and caveats: Lower pretreatment blood TCR clonality, under the median, predicted better survival, researchers reported.

Produced via immunoSEQ multiplex PCR; TCRdb's table is partial and in-frame only. The sample yields tens of thousands of clones, approximately 81% seen once. Notes on this clone: The antigen remains undetermined.

In germline, CDR1 is KGHSH, CDR2 LQKENI. CDR3 size: 17 residues. The junction had 7 bases not matched to a gene; V was cut back by 2 bases and J by 2 bases. Material: PBMCs, obtained around atezolizumab (anti-PD-L1) treatment. The source is a man in his 70s with urothelial cancer. The rearrangement joins TRBV18 to TRBJ2-3, with 10 bases identical to TRBD2. The CDR3 here is CASSPFSSGSITDTQYF. The DNA for the CDR3 is TGTGCCAGCTCACCATTTTCTAGCGGGAGTATCACAGATACGCAGTATTTT.